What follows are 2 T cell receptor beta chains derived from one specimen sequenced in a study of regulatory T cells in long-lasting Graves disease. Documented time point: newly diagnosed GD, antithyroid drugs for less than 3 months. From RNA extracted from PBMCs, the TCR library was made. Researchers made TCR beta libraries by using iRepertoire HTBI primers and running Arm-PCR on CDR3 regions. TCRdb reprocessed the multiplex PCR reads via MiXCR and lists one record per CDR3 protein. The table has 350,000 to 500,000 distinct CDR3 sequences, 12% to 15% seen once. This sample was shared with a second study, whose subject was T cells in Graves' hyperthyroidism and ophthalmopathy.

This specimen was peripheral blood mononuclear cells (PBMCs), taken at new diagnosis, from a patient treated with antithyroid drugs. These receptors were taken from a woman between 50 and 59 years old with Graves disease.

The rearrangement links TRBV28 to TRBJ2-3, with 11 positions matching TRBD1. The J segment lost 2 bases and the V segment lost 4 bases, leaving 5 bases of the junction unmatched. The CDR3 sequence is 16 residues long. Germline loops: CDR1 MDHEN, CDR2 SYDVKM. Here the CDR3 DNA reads TGTGCCAGCAGTTGGGGGGGACAGGGGGACACAGATACGCAGTATTTT. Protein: CASSWGGQGDTDTQYF.

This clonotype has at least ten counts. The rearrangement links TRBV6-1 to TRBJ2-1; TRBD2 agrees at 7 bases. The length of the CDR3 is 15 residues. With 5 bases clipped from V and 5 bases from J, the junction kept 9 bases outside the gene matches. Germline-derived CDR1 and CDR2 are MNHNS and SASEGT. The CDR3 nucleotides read TGTGCCAGCAGTCCCTTTAGCGGGCCAAACAATGAGCAGTTCTTC. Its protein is CASSPFSGPNNEQFF.